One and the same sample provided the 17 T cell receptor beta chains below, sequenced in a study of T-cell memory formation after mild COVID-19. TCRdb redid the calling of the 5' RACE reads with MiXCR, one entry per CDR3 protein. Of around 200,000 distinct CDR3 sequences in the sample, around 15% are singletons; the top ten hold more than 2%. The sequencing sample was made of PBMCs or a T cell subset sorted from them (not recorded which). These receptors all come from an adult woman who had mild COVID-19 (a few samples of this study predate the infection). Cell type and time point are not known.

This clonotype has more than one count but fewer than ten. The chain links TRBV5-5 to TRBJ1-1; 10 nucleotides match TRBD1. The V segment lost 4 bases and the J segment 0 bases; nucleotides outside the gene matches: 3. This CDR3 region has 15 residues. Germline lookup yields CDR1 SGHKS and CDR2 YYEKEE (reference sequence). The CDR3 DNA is TGTGCCAGCAGCGGTGACAGGGGGCTGAACACTGAAGCTTTCTTT. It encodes CASSGDRGLNTEAFF.

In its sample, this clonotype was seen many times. CDR3 sequence reads: CASSHLPEDTKQFF. The CDR3 DNA reads TGCGCCAGCAGTCATCTCCCCGAGGACACCAAGCAGTTCTTC. This chain joins TRBV23-1 and TRBJ2-1; maybe TRBD1 (5 bases). TRBV23-1 is recorded as an ORF, its role being uncertain. This CDR3 has 14 amino acids. Trimming pared 3 bases from V and 11 bases from J, leaving 17 bases between.

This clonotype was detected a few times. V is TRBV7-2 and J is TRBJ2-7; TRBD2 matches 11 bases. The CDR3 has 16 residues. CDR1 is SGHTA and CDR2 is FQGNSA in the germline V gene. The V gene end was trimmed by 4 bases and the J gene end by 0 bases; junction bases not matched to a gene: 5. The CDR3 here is CASSSTGTSGSYEQYF. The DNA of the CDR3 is TGTGCCAGCAGCTCAACCGGGACTAGCGGCTCCTACGAGCAGTACTTC.

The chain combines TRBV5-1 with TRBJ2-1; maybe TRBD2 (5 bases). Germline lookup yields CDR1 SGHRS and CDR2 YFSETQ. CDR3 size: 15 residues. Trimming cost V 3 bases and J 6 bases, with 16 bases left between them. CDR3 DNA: TGCGCCAGCAGCTGGGTGAGCGGAGGCGGCAATGAGCAGTTCTTC. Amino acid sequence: CASSWVSGGGNEQFF.

As DNA, the CDR3 is TGTGCCAGCAGCACAGGGACAGGGTTAGATACGCAGTATTTT. Translation gives CASSTGTGLDTQYF. This chain connects TRBV7-3 to TRBJ2-3; TRBD1 agrees at 9 bases. The germline CDR1 and CDR2 sequences are SGHTA and FQGTGA. V trimming: 5 bases; J trimming: 5 bases; junction bases outside the gene matches: 5. There are 14 residues in the CDR3.

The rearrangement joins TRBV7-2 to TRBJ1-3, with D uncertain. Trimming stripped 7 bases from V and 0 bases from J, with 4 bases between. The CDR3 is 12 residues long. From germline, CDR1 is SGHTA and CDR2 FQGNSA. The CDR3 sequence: CASNPSGNTIYF. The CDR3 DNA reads TGTGCCAGCAACCCCTCTGGAAACACCATATATTTT.

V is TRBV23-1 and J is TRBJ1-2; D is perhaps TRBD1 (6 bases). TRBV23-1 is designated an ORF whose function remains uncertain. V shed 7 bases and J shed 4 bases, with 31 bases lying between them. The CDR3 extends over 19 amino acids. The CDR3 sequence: CASTAVGVEDSFPSYGYTF. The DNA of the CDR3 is TGCGCCAGCACCGCGGTGGGCGTCGAGGACAGTTTTCCCAGCTATGGCTACACCTTC.

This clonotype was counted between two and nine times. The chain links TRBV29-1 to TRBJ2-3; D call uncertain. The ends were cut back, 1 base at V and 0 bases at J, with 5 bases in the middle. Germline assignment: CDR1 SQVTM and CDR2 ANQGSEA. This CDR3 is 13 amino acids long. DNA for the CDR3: TGCAGCGTTGAAGTTTCTAGCACAGATACGCAGTATTTT. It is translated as CSVEVSSTDTQYF.

The CDR3 DNA follows: TGTGCCAGCAGTGAAATCTGGGGCTATGGCTACACCTTC. Translation gives CASSEIWGYGYTF. The chain joins TRBV2 to TRBJ1-2; no reliable D call. The CDR3 contains 13 residues. CDR1 is SNHLY and CDR2 is FYNNEI in the germline V gene. V was trimmed by 2 bases and J by 4 bases, leaving 8 bases between them.

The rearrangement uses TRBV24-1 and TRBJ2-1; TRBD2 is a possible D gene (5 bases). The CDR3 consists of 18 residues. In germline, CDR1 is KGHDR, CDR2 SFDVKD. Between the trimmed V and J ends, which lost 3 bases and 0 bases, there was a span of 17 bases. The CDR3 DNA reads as TGTGCCACCAGTGATACGCTCCCGCGGGCCGGCTCCTACAATGAGCAGTTCTTC. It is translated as CATSDTLPRAGSYNEQFF.

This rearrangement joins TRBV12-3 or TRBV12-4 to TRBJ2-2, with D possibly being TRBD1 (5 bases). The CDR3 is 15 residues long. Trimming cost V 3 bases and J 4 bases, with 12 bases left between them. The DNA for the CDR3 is TGTGCCAGCAGTTTCCGTCAGGGCGGCACCGGGGAGCTGTTTTTT. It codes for CASSFRQGGTGELFF.

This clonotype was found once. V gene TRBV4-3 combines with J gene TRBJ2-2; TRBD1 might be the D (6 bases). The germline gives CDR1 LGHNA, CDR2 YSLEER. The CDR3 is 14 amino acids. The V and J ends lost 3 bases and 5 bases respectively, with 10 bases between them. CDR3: CASSQIRGTGELFF. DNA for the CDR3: TGCGCCAGCAGCCAGATCAGGGGAACCGGGGAGCTGTTTTTT.

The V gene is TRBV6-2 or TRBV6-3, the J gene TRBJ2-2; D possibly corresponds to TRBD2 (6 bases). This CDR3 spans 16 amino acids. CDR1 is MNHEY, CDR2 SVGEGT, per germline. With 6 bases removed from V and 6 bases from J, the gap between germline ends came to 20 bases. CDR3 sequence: CASRSGGSRGPGELFF. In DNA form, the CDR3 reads TGTGCCAGCAGGTCCGGGGGTAGTAGAGGCCCCGGGGAGCTGTTTTTT.

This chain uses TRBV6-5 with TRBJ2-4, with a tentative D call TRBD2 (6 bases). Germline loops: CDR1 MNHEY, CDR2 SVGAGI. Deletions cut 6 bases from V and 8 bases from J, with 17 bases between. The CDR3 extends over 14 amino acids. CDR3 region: CASRPSGEGDIQYF. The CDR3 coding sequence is TGTGCCAGCAGACCTTCGGGGGAAGGAGACATTCAGTACTTC.

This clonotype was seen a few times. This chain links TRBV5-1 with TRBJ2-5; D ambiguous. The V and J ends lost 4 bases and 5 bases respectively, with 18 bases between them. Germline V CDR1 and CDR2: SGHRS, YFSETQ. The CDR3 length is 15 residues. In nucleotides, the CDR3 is TGCGCCAGCAGCACGACCGCTACCCCGGAGGAGACCCAGTACTTC. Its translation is CASSTTATPEETQYF.

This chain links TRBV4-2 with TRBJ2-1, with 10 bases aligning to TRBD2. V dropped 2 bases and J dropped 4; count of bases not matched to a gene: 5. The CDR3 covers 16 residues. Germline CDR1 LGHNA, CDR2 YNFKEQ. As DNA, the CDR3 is TGTGCCAGCAGCCAAAGGACTAGCGGAGCTTACAATGAGCAGTTCTTC. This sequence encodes CASSQRTSGAYNEQFF.

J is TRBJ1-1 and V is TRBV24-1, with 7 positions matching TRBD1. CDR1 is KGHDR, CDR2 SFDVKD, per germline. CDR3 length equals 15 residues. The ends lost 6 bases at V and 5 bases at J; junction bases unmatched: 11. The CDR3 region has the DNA TGTGCCACCAGTCATTCTTACAGGGGTAAGACTGAAGCTTTCTTT. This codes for CATSHSYRGKTEAFF.